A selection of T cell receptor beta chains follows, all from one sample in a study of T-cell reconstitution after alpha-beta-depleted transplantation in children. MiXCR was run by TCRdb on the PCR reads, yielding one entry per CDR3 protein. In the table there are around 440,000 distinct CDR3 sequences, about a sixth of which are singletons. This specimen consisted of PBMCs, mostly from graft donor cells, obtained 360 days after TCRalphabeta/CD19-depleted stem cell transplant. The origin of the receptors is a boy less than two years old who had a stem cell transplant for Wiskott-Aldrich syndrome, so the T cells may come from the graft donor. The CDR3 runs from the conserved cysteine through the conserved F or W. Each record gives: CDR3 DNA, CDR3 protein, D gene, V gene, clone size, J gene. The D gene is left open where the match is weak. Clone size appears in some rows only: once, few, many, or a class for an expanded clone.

CDR3 DNA: TGTGCCAGCAGTTTAGTAGGGTCCTTTGGCGAGCAGTACTTC
CDR3 protein: CASSLVGSFGEQYF
D gene: -
V gene: TRBV12-3/TRBV12-4
clone size: -
J gene: TRBJ2-7

CDR3 DNA: TGTGCCAGCAGTTTCTGGGGTAGAGACAATGAGCAGTTCTTC
CDR3 protein: CASSFWGRDNEQFF
D gene: -
V gene: TRBV12-3/TRBV12-4
clone size: few
J gene: TRBJ2-1

CDR3 DNA: TGCGCCAGCAGCCCAACCCGGGACAGGGGGCTCGATACGCAGTATTTT
CDR3 protein: CASSPTRDRGLDTQYF
D gene: TRBD1
V gene: TRBV5-1
clone size: -
J gene: TRBJ2-3

CDR3 DNA: TGTGCCAGCAGCTTATCTACAAGGGAGCTGTTTTTT
CDR3 protein: CASSLSTRELFF
D gene: -
V gene: TRBV7-9
clone size: few
J gene: TRBJ2-2

CDR3 DNA: TGTGCCAGCAGCTTCACTAGCGGGGGGGCCTACGAGCAGTACTTC
CDR3 protein: CASSFTSGGAYEQYF
D gene: TRBD2
V gene: TRBV7-2
clone size: few
J gene: TRBJ2-7

CDR3 DNA: TGTGCCAGCAGCTTGACGGCCTTGGGGTCACCCCTCCACTTT
CDR3 protein: CASSLTALGSPLHF
D gene: -
V gene: TRBV5-6
clone size: -
J gene: TRBJ1-6

CDR3 DNA: TGTGCCAGCAGCTTATCTAGCGGACCACCCTACGAGCAGTACTTC
CDR3 protein: CASSLSSGPPYEQYF
D gene: TRBD2
V gene: TRBV7-2
clone size: few
J gene: TRBJ2-7

CDR3 DNA: TGTGCCAGCAGTCTTACAGCGTTCTCCTACGAGCAGTACTTC
CDR3 protein: CASSLTAFSYEQYF
D gene: -
V gene: TRBV6-1
clone size: -
J gene: TRBJ2-7

CDR3 DNA: TGTGCCGCGAGGCCCCCGAGGAATGAGCAGTTCTTC
CDR3 protein: CAARPPRNEQFF
D gene: -
V gene: TRBV2
clone size: -
J gene: TRBJ2-1

CDR3 DNA: TGTGCCAGCAGTTACGGTGGGACAGGGGTCGTCATTCAGTACTTC
CDR3 protein: CASSYGGTGVVIQYF
D gene: TRBD1
V gene: TRBV6-5
clone size: -
J gene: TRBJ2-4

CDR3 DNA: TGTGCCAGCAGCCTCCCTCCGAGGTTCGGGTTAAACAATGAGCAGTTCTTC
CDR3 protein: CASSLPPRFGLNNEQFF
D gene: -
V gene: TRBV7-9
clone size: -
J gene: TRBJ2-1

CDR3 DNA: TGTGCCAGCAGTCGCCCCGGGCGGGAGCAGTACTTC
CDR3 protein: CASSRPGREQYF
D gene: -
V gene: TRBV6-5
clone size: -
J gene: TRBJ2-7

CDR3 DNA: TGTGCCAGCAGTTTCCGGGACGGGAACACCGGGGAGCTGTTTTTT
CDR3 protein: CASSFRDGNTGELFF
D gene: -
V gene: TRBV12-3/TRBV12-4
clone size: few
J gene: TRBJ2-2

CDR3 DNA: TGCAGTCACCTTCGGGGGGGTAGTTCGGGAGGGCCCGGCAATGAGCAGTTCTTC
CDR3 protein: CSHLRGGSSGGPGNEQFF
D gene: TRBD2
V gene: TRBV20-1
clone size: many
J gene: TRBJ2-1

CDR3 DNA: TGTGCCAGCAGTTTCAGGGAGTACAATGAGCAGTTCTTC
CDR3 protein: CASSFREYNEQFF
D gene: -
V gene: TRBV12-3/TRBV12-4
clone size: -
J gene: TRBJ2-1

CDR3 DNA: TGTGCCAGCAGCTTAGAAGCCTTTCGGACTGAAGCTTTCTTT
CDR3 protein: CASSLEAFRTEAFF
D gene: -
V gene: TRBV11-2
clone size: few
J gene: TRBJ1-1

CDR3 DNA: TGTGCCAGCTCACCGTCGGTCTCTTCCTACGAGCAGTACTTC
CDR3 protein: CASSPSVSSYEQYF
D gene: -
V gene: TRBV18
clone size: few
J gene: TRBJ2-7

CDR3 DNA: TGTGCCAGCAGCCAAGACCCCACCGGGGAGCTGTTTTTT
CDR3 protein: CASSQDPTGELFF
D gene: -
V gene: TRBV14
clone size: -
J gene: TRBJ2-2

CDR3 DNA: TGTGCCAGTAGTATAGATCTGACCCGTTACGAGCAGTACTTC
CDR3 protein: CASSIDLTRYEQYF
D gene: -
V gene: TRBV19
clone size: -
J gene: TRBJ2-7

CDR3 DNA: TGCGCCAGCAGCCAAGGGAACCGGGACAGGGATTACAATGAGCAGTTCTTC
CDR3 protein: CASSQGNRDRDYNEQFF
D gene: TRBD1
V gene: TRBV4-3
clone size: -
J gene: TRBJ2-1

CDR3 DNA: TGTGCCAGCAGTACAACAGAGACCTACACCGGGGAGCTGTTTTTT
CDR3 protein: CASSTTETYTGELFF
D gene: -
V gene: TRBV6-1
clone size: -
J gene: TRBJ2-2

CDR3 DNA: TGTGCCAGCAGGGGTAGGAGTTACGAAAAACTGTTTTTT
CDR3 protein: CASRGRSYEKLFF
D gene: -
V gene: TRBV28
clone size: -
J gene: TRBJ1-4

CDR3 DNA: TGCGCCAGCAGCTTGGCCTCGAGCGGCGACACCGGGGAGCTGTTTTTT
CDR3 protein: CASSLASSGDTGELFF
D gene: -
V gene: TRBV5-1
clone size: few
J gene: TRBJ2-2

CDR3 DNA: TGTGCCAGCAGCCACGGTCTAGGGGTTTGGGAAGAGACCCAGTACTTC
CDR3 protein: CASSHGLGVWEETQYF
D gene: -
V gene: TRBV4-2
clone size: -
J gene: TRBJ2-5

CDR3 DNA: TGTGCCAGCAGGGGGTACCCTGGGGCCAACGTCCTGACTTTC
CDR3 protein: CASRGYPGANVLTF
D gene: -
V gene: TRBV7-2
clone size: -
J gene: TRBJ2-6

CDR3 DNA: TGTGCCAGCAGTTACTCCCCAGTCTGTTGCTACACCTTC
CDR3 protein: CASSYSPVCCYTF
D gene: -
V gene: TRBV6-5
clone size: few
J gene: TRBJ1-2

CDR3 DNA: TGTGCCAGCAGCTTAGCGGTGGCAGGGGGAGAGACCCAGTACTTC
CDR3 protein: CASSLAVAGGETQYF
D gene: TRBD1
V gene: TRBV7-8
clone size: -
J gene: TRBJ2-5

CDR3 DNA: TGTGCCAGCAGCTTTGCAGGCTACGAGCAGTACTTC
CDR3 protein: CASSFAGYEQYF
D gene: -
V gene: TRBV7-2
clone size: few
J gene: TRBJ2-7

CDR3 DNA: TGTGCCAGCAGCCCCGGGATGCCAGGTTTTGGCTACACCTTC
CDR3 protein: CASSPGMPGFGYTF
D gene: -
V gene: TRBV14
clone size: few
J gene: TRBJ1-2

CDR3 DNA: TGTGCCAGTAGTATCCGGGGACTAGCGGGACTCTCCTACAATGAGCAGTTCTTC
CDR3 protein: CASSIRGLAGLSYNEQFF
D gene: TRBD2
V gene: TRBV19
clone size: -
J gene: TRBJ2-1

CDR3 DNA: TGCGCCAGCAGCCAAGTCGGCGGGGGGACGGGTCGAAATACGCAGTATTTT
CDR3 protein: CASSQVGGGTGRNTQYF
D gene: TRBD2
V gene: TRBV4-3
clone size: many
J gene: TRBJ2-3

CDR3 DNA: TGTGCCAGCAGCCCAAGGTTTGGGGGGCCTCTCGGGGCCAACGTCCTGACTTTC
CDR3 protein: CASSPRFGGPLGANVLTF
D gene: -
V gene: TRBV6-1
clone size: few
J gene: TRBJ2-6

CDR3 DNA: TGTGCCAGCAGTTTACTAGTTAAAGAGACCCAGTACTTC
CDR3 protein: CASSLLVKETQYF
D gene: -
V gene: TRBV12-3/TRBV12-4
clone size: many
J gene: TRBJ2-5

CDR3 DNA: TGTGCCAGCATGACCCTGGGGGGGGGCAGGAATACGCAGTATTTT
CDR3 protein: CASMTLGGGRNTQYF
D gene: -
V gene: TRBV6-1
clone size: few
J gene: TRBJ2-3

CDR3 DNA: TGCAGTGCTAGATCCGCTGCAGGCTCCTACGAGCAGTACTTC
CDR3 protein: CSARSAAGSYEQYF
D gene: -
V gene: TRBV20-1
clone size: -
J gene: TRBJ2-7

CDR3 DNA: TGTGCCAGCAGTTTCTTAATGGGCCACGAGCAGTACTTC
CDR3 protein: CASSFLMGHEQYF
D gene: -
V gene: TRBV12-3/TRBV12-4
clone size: few
J gene: TRBJ2-7

CDR3 DNA: TGTGCCATCAGTCTCCCGACAGGGTCTTCGCCTTACGAGCAGTACTTC
CDR3 protein: CAISLPTGSSPYEQYF
D gene: TRBD1
V gene: TRBV10-3
clone size: -
J gene: TRBJ2-7

CDR3 DNA: TGTGCCAGCAGCTTAGGGGGGAAAGCTAACTATGGCTACACCTTC
CDR3 protein: CASSLGGKANYGYTF
D gene: -
V gene: TRBV7-2
clone size: -
J gene: TRBJ1-2

CDR3 DNA: TGTGCCAGCAGCTTAACCGGGATAGCCGGTTCCTTC
CDR3 protein: CASSLTGIAGSF
D gene: -
V gene: TRBV7-8
clone size: -
J gene: TRBJ2-7